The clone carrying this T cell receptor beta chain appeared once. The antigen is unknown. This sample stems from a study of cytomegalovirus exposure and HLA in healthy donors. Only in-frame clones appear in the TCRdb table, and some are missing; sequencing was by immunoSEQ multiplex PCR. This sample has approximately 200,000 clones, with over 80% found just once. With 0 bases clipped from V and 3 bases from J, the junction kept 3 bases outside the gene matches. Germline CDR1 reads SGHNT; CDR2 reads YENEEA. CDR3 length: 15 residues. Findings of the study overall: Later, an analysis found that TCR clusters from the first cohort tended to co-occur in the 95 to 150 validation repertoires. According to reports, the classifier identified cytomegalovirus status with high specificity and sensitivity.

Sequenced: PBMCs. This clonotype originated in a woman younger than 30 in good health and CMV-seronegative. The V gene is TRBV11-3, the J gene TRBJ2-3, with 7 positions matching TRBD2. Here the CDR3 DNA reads TGTGCCAGCAGCTTAGAGCGGGAGTTTACAGATACGCAGTATTTT. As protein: CASSLEREFTDTQYF.